Presented here are 3 T cell receptor beta chains from one specimen sequenced in a study of blood T cell repertoires in COVID-19. Produced via immunoSEQ multiplex PCR; TCRdb's table is partial and in-frame only. The table shows tens of thousands of clones, with approximately 80% occurring only once. The sample comprised peripheral blood. The receptors derive from a human donor in a cohort sampled during active COVID-19.

The chain links TRBV3-1 (or the pseudogene TRBV3-2) to TRBJ2-3; D is unresolved. Per germline, CDR1 LGHDT and CDR2 YNNKEL (reference sequence). The CDR3 runs to 14 residues. V was cut by 4 bases and J by 3 bases, with 11 bases left in between. The CDR3 sequence: CASSRQAFTDTQYF. The DNA for the CDR3 is TGTGCCAGCAGCCGCCAGGCTTTTACAGATACGCAGTATTTT.

This clone occurred a few times. The chain joins TRBV7-2 to TRBJ1-1, with a tentative D call TRBD1 (5 bases). The CDR3 length is 14 residues. V lost 4 bases and J lost 5, with 14 bases in between. Germline CDR1 is SGHTA and CDR2 is FQGNSA. The CDR3 is CASSSLLGGTEAFF. The CDR3 DNA reads TGTGCCAGCAGCTCGCTACTGGGGGGGACTGAAGCTTTCTTT.

The rearrangement uses TRBV28 and TRBJ2-7; TRBD2 aligns across 8 bases. Trimming at V came to 8 bases and at J to 7 bases, leaving 16 bases not matched to a gene. The CDR3 runs 15 residues. The germline CDR1 and CDR2 sequences are MDHEN and SYDVKM. As DNA, the CDR3 is TGTGCCAGCCGCAACCAGCGGGAGAGGAAGTCAGAGCAGTACTTC. Translation: CASRNQRERKSEQYF.